These 31 T cell receptor beta chains originate from one sample sequenced in a study of blood T cell repertoires in COVID-19. The assay was immunoSEQ multiplex PCR, and TCRdb's table has in-frame clones only and misses some. The sample lists hundreds of thousands of clones; about nine tenths were seen once. The material sequenced was PBMCs or T cells enriched from blood (not recorded which). These receptors all stem from a man aged 25-40 years who had recovered from COVID-19.

The gene calls are TRBV10-3 and TRBJ1-1; 9 positions match TRBD1. Germline loops: CDR1 ENHRY, CDR2 SYGVKD. With 3 bases clipped from V and 0 bases from J, the junction kept 5 bases outside the gene matches. This CDR3 comprises 16 residues. DNA of the CDR3: TGTGCCATCAGTGAACGTCGACAGGGGGTGAACACTGAAGCTTTCTTT. The encoded protein is CAISERRQGVNTEAFF.

The genes are TRBV7-9 and TRBJ1-1, with D maybe TRBD1 (6 bases). The CDR3 has 15 amino acids. Between the trimmed V and J ends, which lost 0 bases and 0 bases, there was a span of 8 bases. Germline CDR1 is SEHNR and CDR2 is FQNEAQ (reference sequence). The CDR3 DNA reads TGTGCCAGCAGCTTAGCTGGGGGCATGAACACTGAAGCTTTCTTT. It is translated as CASSLAGGMNTEAFF. Looking up the rest from reference TRBV7-9 and TRBJ1-1 gives the full variable domain: DTGVSQNPRHKITKRGQNVTFRCDPISEHNRLYWYRQTLGQGPEFLTYFQNEAQLEKSRLLSDRFSAERPKGSFSTLEIQRTEQGDSAMYLCASSLAGGMNTEAFFGQGTRLTVV.

The V call is TRBV3-1 (or the pseudogene TRBV3-2), the J call TRBJ2-7, with D perhaps matching TRBD2 (7 bases). The V end lost 1 base, the J end lost 2 bases, and 15 bases lay between the germline ends. The CDR3 totals 16 residues. The germline V gene has CDR1 LGHDT and CDR2 YNNKEL (reference sequence). In nucleotides, the CDR3 is TGTGCCAGCAGCCAAGGGTTCGGCGGGGGCGCCTACGAGCAGTACTTC. Translated: CASSQGFGGGAYEQYF.

The rearrangement joins TRBV18 to TRBJ2-7; D might be TRBD1 (6 bases). V lost 4 bases to trimming and J lost 3 bases, with 10 bases between them. This CDR3 region has 13 residues. The V gene's germline CDR1 is KGHSH and CDR2 LQKENI. The CDR3 here is CASSRDINYEQYF. DNA of the CDR3: TGTGCCAGCTCACGGGACATCAACTACGAGCAGTACTTC.

The chain uses TRBV24-1 and TRBJ2-3; D is possibly TRBD2 (7 bases). Per germline, CDR1 KGHDR and CDR2 SFDVKD. The CDR3 totals 16 residues. Between the trimmed V and J ends, which lost 1 base and 0 bases, there was a span of 10 bases. The chain's CDR3 is CATSDLGGASTDTQYF. In nucleotides, the CDR3 is TGTGCCACCAGTGATTTAGGGGGGGCTAGCACAGATACGCAGTATTTT.

The J gene is TRBJ1-6, the V gene TRBV7-8, with 7 bases fitting TRBD1. This CDR3 comprises 17 residues. V gave up 4 bases and J gave up 7 bases; unmatched junction bases: 13. Germline loops: CDR1 SGHVS, CDR2 FQNEAQ. In DNA form, the CDR3 reads TGTGCCAGCAGCTGGGGTGGGTCAGGGGGATTAAATTCACCCCTCCACTTT. Translated, it gives CASSWGGSGGLNSPLHF.

This CDR3 is CASSKTGGAGETQYF. CDR3 bases: TGTGCCAGCAGCAAAACCGGGGGGGCCGGGGAGACCCAGTACTTC. J is TRBJ2-5 and V is TRBV3-1 (or the pseudogene TRBV3-2), with 8 bases fitting TRBD2. CDR3 length: 15 residues. The germline V gene encodes CDR1 LGHDT and CDR2 YNNKEL (reference sequence). The V and J ends lost 5 bases and 5 bases, in that order; junction bases with no gene match: 10.

This clone appeared a single time. The CDR3 DNA reads as TGCGCCAGCAGCTTGGCCGGGACAGGGGGCACTGAAGCTTTCTTT. It translates to CASSLAGTGGTEAFF. The chain employs TRBV5-1 and TRBJ1-1; TRBD1 agrees at 11 bases. Germline CDR1 SGHRS, CDR2 YFSETQ. The junction had 2 bases not matched to a gene; V was cut back by 0 bases and J by 4 bases. This CDR3 is built from 15 residues.

The chain joins TRBV4-1 to TRBJ2-5; perhaps TRBD1 as D (7 bases). Germline-derived CDR1 and CDR2 are MGHRA and YSYEKL. V dropped 0 bases and J dropped 3 bases, with 8 bases sitting between them. The CDR3 covers 14 residues. CDR3 bases: TGCGCCAGCAGCCAAGACAGGGGGGAAGAGACCCAGTACTTC. This sequence encodes CASSQDRGEETQYF.

The V and J genes are TRBV18 and TRBJ1-1, with a tentative D call TRBD1 (6 bases). Per germline, CDR1 KGHSH and CDR2 LQKENI. Trimming shortened V by 6 bases and J by 8 bases, and 16 bases separated the two germline ends. The CDR3 is 13 amino acids. The CDR3 region is CASSSGESREAFF. The CDR3 nucleotides are TGTGCCAGCTCGTCAGGGGAGTCTCGGGAAGCTTTCTTT.

The CDR3: CASKETGGGSTEAFF. The CDR3 DNA is TGTGCCAGTAAGGAGACAGGGGGCGGGAGCACTGAAGCTTTCTTT. V gene TRBV6-5 combines with J gene TRBJ1-1; 10 nucleotides line up with TRBD1. This CDR3 has 15 amino acids. Trimming removed 9 bases from V and 4 bases from J; junction bases left unmatched: 11. Germline CDR1 and CDR2: MNHEY and SVGAGI.

The chain employs TRBV4-3 and TRBJ2-3, with a possible D match to TRBD1 (6 bases). CDR1 and CDR2 (germline): LGHNA, YSLEER. Trimming removed 1 base from V and 1 base from J, with 15 bases in between. This CDR3 is 17 amino acids long. In nucleotides, the CDR3 is TGCGCCAGCAGCCAAGTATATGGGGGCTCTGGCACAGATACGCAGTATTTT. Its translation: CASSQVYGGSGTDTQYF.

In DNA form, the CDR3 reads TGTGCCATCAGTGACATTTTCTCTGGAAACACCATATATTTT. Translated, it gives CAISDIFSGNTIYF. This chain connects TRBV10-3 to TRBJ1-3; D remains unclear. The CDR3 consists of 14 residues. Germline V lookup: CDR1 ENHRY, CDR2 SYGVKD. V was trimmed by 3 bases and J by 0 bases, leaving 6 bases between them.

This chain links TRBV13 with TRBJ2-3; 10 nucleotides line up with TRBD2. The germline CDR1 and CDR2 sequences are PRHDT and FYEKMQ (reference sequence). The junction had 5 bases not matched to a gene; V was cut back by 4 bases and J by 4 bases. The CDR3 covers 15 residues. The CDR3 loop is CASSSPSGGADTQYF. The CDR3 DNA reads TGTGCCAGCAGCTCGCCTAGCGGGGGCGCAGATACGCAGTATTTT.

The chain has TRBV30 and TRBJ1-2, with TRBD1 matching 7 bases. This CDR3 spans 13 amino acids. The germline CDR1 and CDR2 sequences are GTSNPN and SVGIG (reference sequence). The junction had 6 bases not matched to a gene; V was cut back by 0 bases and J by 8 bases. The CDR3 DNA follows: TGTGCCTGGAGTGTAGAGGGGGCGCGAGGCTACACCTTC. It specifies CAWSVEGARGYTF.

V gene TRBV3-1 (or the pseudogene TRBV3-2) combines with J gene TRBJ2-2; 7 nucleotides line up with TRBD2. V was clipped by 2 bases and J by 5 bases; unmatched bases: 11. CDR1 LGHDT and CDR2 YNNKEL come from the germline V gene (reference sequence). The CDR3 consists of 17 residues. The CDR3 bases are TGTGCCAGCAGCCAAAGTGGAGGGAGGGTATGGACCGGGGAGCTGTTTTTT. Protein: CASSQSGGRVWTGELFF.

The chain joins TRBV5-1 to TRBJ2-1, with 8 bases lining up with TRBD2. CDR1 and CDR2 (germline): SGHRS, YFSETQ. V was pared by 1 base and J by 8 bases, with 8 bases of the junction left unmatched. The CDR3 spans 15 residues. The CDR3 sequence: CASSLLSGGPDEQFF. In DNA form, the CDR3 reads TGCGCCAGCAGCTTGCTGTCGGGAGGGCCCGATGAGCAGTTCTTC.

The chain joins TRBV2 to TRBJ1-6; TRBD1 aligns across 9 bases. The CDR3 consists of 15 residues. V dropped 0 bases and J dropped 9; count of bases not matched to a gene: 3. CDR1 and CDR2 from the germline V gene are SNHLY and FYNNEI. CDR3 loop: CASSEAGQGISPLHF. CDR3 coding DNA: TGTGCCAGCAGTGAAGCCGGACAGGGGATTTCACCCCTCCACTTT.

The genes are TRBV27 and TRBJ1-1, with D possibly being TRBD1 (6 bases). With 3 bases removed from V and 5 bases from J, the gap between germline ends came to 10 bases. This CDR3 contains 13 residues. CDR1 is MNHEY and CDR2 is SMNVEV in the germline V gene (reference sequence). The CDR3 spells CASSFRGYTEAFF. The CDR3 nucleotides read TGTGCCAGCAGTTTCAGGGGATATACTGAAGCTTTCTTT.

The chain is built from TRBV29-1 and TRBJ2-3; 8 bases match TRBD1. CDR3 length equals 17 residues. CDR1 is SQVTM and CDR2 is ANQGSEA in the germline V gene. V lost 3 bases, J lost 0 bases, and 11 bases stayed unmatched. Written as DNA, the CDR3 is TGCAGCGTTGAGGGCAGGGGGCCCTCTACTAGCACAGATACGCAGTATTTT. Amino acid sequence: CSVEGRGPSTSTDTQYF.

The chain employs TRBV2 and TRBJ1-3; 11 positions match TRBD1. The V segment lost 4 bases and the J segment 2 bases; nucleotides outside the gene matches: 7. CDR3 size: 17 residues. Germline V gene data show CDR1 as SNHLY and CDR2 as FYNNEI. The CDR3 DNA reads as TGTGCCAGCAGTGTCGGACAGGGGGCGCGTGCTGGAAACACCATATATTTT. Translating it yields CASSVGQGARAGNTIYF.

The chain employs TRBV3-1 (or the pseudogene TRBV3-2) and TRBJ2-1; 10 nucleotides match TRBD2. CDR1 is LGHDT, CDR2 YNNKEL, per germline (reference sequence). This CDR3 contains 16 residues. V was clipped by 4 bases and J by 8 bases; unmatched bases: 11. CDR3 protein: CASSPSGTSVVDEQFF. DNA of the CDR3: TGTGCCAGCAGCCCCTCCGGGACTAGCGTAGTGGATGAGCAGTTCTTC.

The V call is TRBV6-5, the J call TRBJ1-1; weak D call: TRBD1 (5 bases). The V end lost 5 bases, the J end lost 7 bases, and 11 bases lay between the germline ends. CDR3 length: 12 residues. Germline CDR1 is MNHEY and CDR2 is SVGAGI. CDR3 nucleotides: TGTGCCAGCAGTCGGACACAGGATGAAGCTTTCTTT. Its translation: CASSRTQDEAFF.

The genes are TRBV10-3 and TRBJ2-3; TRBD2 matches 8 bases. CDR1 is ENHRY, CDR2 SYGVKD, per germline. CDR3 size: 17 residues. Losses at the gene ends were 2 bases for V and 2 bases for J; bases not matched to a gene: 9. The DNA of the CDR3 is TGTGCCATCAGTGAGCCAATAGCGGGAAGCAACACAGATACGCAGTATTTT. Its protein is CAISEPIAGSNTDTQYF.

The V and J genes are TRBV5-1 and TRBJ1-1, with 7 nucleotides matching TRBD1. Germline V CDR1 and CDR2: SGHRS, YFSETQ. The V gene end was trimmed by 0 bases and the J gene end by 3 bases; junction bases not matched to a gene: 2. The CDR3 is 14 residues long. This CDR3 is CASSLVQGDTEAFF. The CDR3 region has the DNA TGCGCCAGCAGCTTGGTGCAGGGGGACACTGAAGCTTTCTTT. Full variable domain (missing parts from reference TRBV5-1 and TRBJ1-1): KAGVTQTPRYLIKTRGQQVTLSCSPISGHRSVSWYQQTPGQGLQFLFEYFSETQRNKGNFPGRFSGRQFSNSRSEMNVSTLELGDSALYLCASSLVQGDTEAFFGQGTRLTVV.

This clone was detected only once. The V call is TRBV28, the J call TRBJ2-2; TRBD1 agrees at 7 bases. CDR3 length equals 15 residues. Germline loops: CDR1 MDHEN, CDR2 SYDVKM. The trim removed 1 base at V and 7 bases at J, leaving 6 bases unmatched. CDR3 DNA sequence: TGTGCCAGCAGTTTATTACAGGGGTCCGGCGGGGAGCTGTTTTTT. Residues: CASSLLQGSGGELFF.

A single count supports this clone. The rearrangement links TRBV2 to TRBJ2-5; TRBD1 matches at 10 bases. This CDR3 has 19 amino acids. After removal of 6 bases from V and 3 bases from J, the junction contained 19 bases not matched to a gene. Germline CDR1 and CDR2: SNHLY and FYNNEI. The CDR3 reads CASSQMDRGEPPYEETQYF. The CDR3, as DNA: TGTGCCAGCAGCCAAATGGACAGGGGGGAACCTCCATATGAAGAGACCCAGTACTTC.

This CDR3 is CASSGVGLAVSYNEQFF. The CDR3, as DNA: TGTGCCAGCAGTGGGGTGGGACTAGCGGTCTCCTACAATGAGCAGTTCTTC. The chain uses TRBV2 and TRBJ2-1; the match to TRBD2 covers 11 bases. The CDR3 consists of 17 residues. J gave up 0 bases and V 4 bases, and 5 bases lay outside the gene matches. Per the germline V gene, CDR1 is SNHLY and CDR2 is FYNNEI. Full variable domain (outside the CDR3, taken from reference TRBV2 and TRBJ2-1): EPEVTQTPSHQVTQMGQEVILRCVPISNHLYFYWYRQILGQKVEFLVSFYNNEISEKSEIFDDQFSVERPDGSNFTLKIRSTKLEDSAMYFCASSGVGLAVSYNEQFFGPGTRLTVL.

CDR3: CASSLEQGLYEQYF. The CDR3, as DNA: TGTGCCAGCAGCTTGGAACAGGGGCTTTACGAGCAGTACTTC. The chain employs TRBV5-8 and TRBJ2-7; 7 positions agree with TRBD1. The CDR3 loop spans 14 amino acids. The V and J ends lost 0 bases and 4 bases, in that order; junction bases with no gene match: 4. In germline, CDR1 is SGHTS, CDR2 YDEGEE.

The rearrangement links TRBV13 to TRBJ2-2; 8 bases match TRBD1. The junction had 15 bases not matched to a gene; V was cut back by 5 bases and J by 1 base. This CDR3 contains 19 residues. The germline CDR1 and CDR2 sequences are PRHDT and FYEKMQ (reference sequence). In DNA, the CDR3 is TGTGCCAGCAGCACCTCAATGGACGACAGGGGTCGGAACACCGGGGAGCTGTTTTTT. It translates to CASSTSMDDRGRNTGELFF.

This rearrangement joins TRBV6-5 to TRBJ1-5; D is unresolved. V was cut by 5 bases and J by 0 bases, with 11 bases left in between. Per germline, CDR1 MNHEY and CDR2 SVGAGI. This CDR3 is built from 15 residues. The CDR3 reads CASSPRHLSNQPQHF. The CDR3 bases are TGTGCCAGCAGTCCTCGACACCTTAGCAATCAGCCCCAGCATTTT.